These 9 T cell receptor beta chains were all obtained from the same sample, sequenced in a study of blood T cell repertoires in COVID-19. TCRdb keeps only in-frame clones here, not all; method: immunoSEQ multiplex PCR. This table holds fewer than 350,000 clones, less than 95% found once. The sequencing input was PBMCs or T cells enriched from blood (not recorded which). These TCRs come from a man in his forties or fifties who had been exposed to COVID-19.

This chain uses TRBV5-1 with TRBJ1-2; D is unresolved. Trimming cost V 1 base and J 8 bases, with 12 bases left between them. The germline V gene encodes CDR1 SGHRS and CDR2 YFSETQ. This CDR3 is built from 13 residues. The CDR3 spells CASSLWRSSGYTF. The CDR3 coding sequence is TGCGCCAGCAGCTTGTGGAGATCGTCGGGCTACACCTTC.

The chain has TRBV3-1 (or the pseudogene TRBV3-2) and TRBJ1-2; tentatively, D is TRBD1 (5 bases). Trimming cost V 1 base and J 8 bases, with 14 bases left between them. This CDR3 comprises 14 residues. In germline, CDR1 is LGHDT, CDR2 YNNKEL (reference sequence). The CDR3 here is CASSQGGAPEGYTF. CDR3 DNA: TGTGCCAGCAGCCAAGGGGGCGCACCGGAAGGCTACACCTTC.

The chain uses TRBV4-1 and TRBJ1-1, with 7 bases matching TRBD1. The length of the CDR3 is 13 residues. The germline CDR1 and CDR2 sequences are MGHRA and YSYEKL. The J segment lost 3 bases and the V segment lost 4 bases, leaving 2 bases of the junction unmatched. The CDR3 bases are TGCGCCAGCAGCCTCGGGACAGACACTGAAGCTTTCTTT. Encoded protein: CASSLGTDTEAFF.

The chain has TRBV9 and TRBJ1-2; 7 bases fit TRBD1. After removal of 4 bases from V and 2 bases from J, the junction contained 11 bases not matched to a gene. This CDR3 contains 16 residues. The V gene's germline CDR1 is SGDLS and CDR2 YYNGEE. Written as DNA, the CDR3 is TGTGCCAGCAGCCACTATCCTGGGACAGCAAACTATGGCTACACCTTC. It encodes CASSHYPGTANYGYTF.

The V call is TRBV24-1, the J call TRBJ2-2, with D uncertain. The CDR3 totals 12 residues. Trimming removed 6 bases at V and 7 bases at J, with 8 bases between. Germline loops: CDR1 KGHDR, CDR2 SFDVKD. Here the CDR3 reads CATSPTYGELFF. The CDR3 coding sequence is TGTGCCACCAGTCCCACCTACGGGGAGCTGTTTTTT.

The chain links TRBV19 to TRBJ1-2; D not certain. The CDR3 has 14 residues. Trimming took 4 bases from V and 0 from J, leaving 9 bases between them. Germline V gene sequence: CDR1 LNHDA, CDR2 SQIVND (reference sequence). This CDR3 is CASSKGGANYGYTF. For the CDR3, the DNA is TGTGCCAGTAGTAAAGGCGGAGCTAACTATGGCTACACCTTC. Looking up the rest from reference TRBV19 and TRBJ1-2 gives the full variable domain: DGGITQSPKYLFRKEGQNVTLSCEQNLNHDAMYWYRQDPGQGLRLIYYSQIVNDFQKGDIAEGYSVSREKKESFPLTVTSAQKNPTAFYLCASSKGGANYGYTFGSGTRLTVV.

The rearrangement uses TRBV3-1 (or the pseudogene TRBV3-2) and TRBJ1-1; maybe TRBD1 (5 bases). The germline CDR1 and CDR2 sequences are LGHDT and YNNKEL (reference sequence). The CDR3 runs to 15 residues. Trimming cost V 8 bases and J 1 base, with 17 bases left between them. The CDR3 DNA reads TGTGCCAGCGGGGCCCGTGAACACACGAACACTGAAGCTTTCTTT. Amino acid sequence: CASGAREHTNTEAFF.

The CDR3 sequence: CASSPPGGNIQYF. The DNA for the CDR3 is TGTGCCAGCAGCCCGCCAGGTGGAAACATTCAGTACTTC. The chain uses TRBV11-2 and TRBJ2-4; D remains ambiguous. V was pared by 5 bases and J by 6 bases, with 11 bases between. CDR1 SGHAT and CDR2 FQNNGV come from the germline V gene. The CDR3 consists of 13 residues.

CDR3 protein: CATSDPQSYEQYF. DNA for the CDR3: TGTGCCACCAGTGACCCTCAGTCCTACGAGCAGTACTTC. This rearrangement joins TRBV24-1 to TRBJ2-7; no clear D. The CDR3 spans 13 residues. The germline gives CDR1 KGHDR, CDR2 SFDVKD. V lost 4 bases, J lost 1 base, and 7 bases lay in between.